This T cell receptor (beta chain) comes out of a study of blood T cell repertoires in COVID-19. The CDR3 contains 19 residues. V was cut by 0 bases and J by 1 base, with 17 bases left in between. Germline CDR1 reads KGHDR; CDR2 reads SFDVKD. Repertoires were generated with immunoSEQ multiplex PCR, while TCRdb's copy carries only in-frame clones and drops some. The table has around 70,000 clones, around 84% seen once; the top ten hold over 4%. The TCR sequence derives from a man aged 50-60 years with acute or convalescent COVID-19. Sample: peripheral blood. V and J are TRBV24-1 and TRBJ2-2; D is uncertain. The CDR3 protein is CATSDLQVFKTGNTGELFF. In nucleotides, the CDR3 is TGTGCCACCAGTGATTTGCAAGTTTTTAAGACGGGGAACACCGGGGAGCTGTTTTTT.